The following is a T cell receptor (beta chain) sequence with its context. Its matching antigen is unknown. The sample belongs to a study of T-cell reconstitution after alpha-beta-depleted transplantation in children. Study outcomes and limitations: T-cell counts and diversity at one year post-transplant came mainly from newly produced T cells. About two months after transplant, alpha-beta T cells reportedly came from several hundred expanded graft clones. Certain patients had high TCRbeta diversity at day 60, and it came from recipient T cells and thymic progenitors that survived.

The J segment lost 6 bases and the V segment lost 3 bases, leaving 6 bases of the junction unmatched. The CDR3 is 15 residues long. Germline values: CDR1 LGHNA, CDR2 YSLEER. Construction of the TCRbeta library involved unique molecular identifiers. From the PCR reads, TCRdb called clonotypes with MiXCR, one entry per CDR3 protein. The top ten hold around 10% of the sample, which has about 290,000 distinct CDR3 sequences, approximately 7.3% seen once. This specimen was peripheral blood, taken 360 days after TCRalphabeta/CD19-depleted stem cell transplant. The TCR comes from a female patient aged 2-15 years who had a stem cell transplant for Fanconi anemia, so the T cells may come from the graft donor. V is TRBV4-3 and J is TRBJ2-2, with 8 bases aligning to TRBD1. The chain's CDR3 is CASSQLAQGAGELFF. In DNA, the CDR3 is TGCGCCAGCAGCCAGCTCGCACAGGGGGCCGGGGAGCTGTTTTTT.